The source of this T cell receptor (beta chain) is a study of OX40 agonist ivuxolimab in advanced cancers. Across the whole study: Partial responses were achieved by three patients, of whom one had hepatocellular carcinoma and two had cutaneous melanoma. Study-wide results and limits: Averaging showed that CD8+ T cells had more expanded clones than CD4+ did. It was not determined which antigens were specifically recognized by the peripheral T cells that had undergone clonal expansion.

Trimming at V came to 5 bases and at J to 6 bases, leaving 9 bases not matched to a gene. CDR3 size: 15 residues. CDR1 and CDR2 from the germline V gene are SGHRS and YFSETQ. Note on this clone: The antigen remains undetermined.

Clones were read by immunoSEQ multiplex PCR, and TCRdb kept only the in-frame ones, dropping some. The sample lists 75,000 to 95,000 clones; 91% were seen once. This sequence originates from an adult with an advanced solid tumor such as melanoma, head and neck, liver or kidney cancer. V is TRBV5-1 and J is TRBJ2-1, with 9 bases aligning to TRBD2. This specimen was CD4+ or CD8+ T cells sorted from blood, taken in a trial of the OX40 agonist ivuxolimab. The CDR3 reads CASRPPTSGSNEQFF. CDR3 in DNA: TGCGCCAGCAGACCTCCGACTAGCGGATCCAATGAGCAGTTCTTC. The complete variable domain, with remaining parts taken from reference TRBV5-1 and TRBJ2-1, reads KAGVTQTPRYLIKTRGQQVTLSCSPISGHRSVSWYQQTPGQGLQFLFEYFSETQRNKGNFPGRFSGRQFSNSRSEMNVSTLELGDSALYLCASRPPTSGSNEQFFGPGTRLTVL.